The subject of this entry is one T cell receptor beta chain. The target antigen is unknown. TCRdb keeps only in-frame clones here, not all; method: immunoSEQ multiplex PCR. The data show 2 million to 2.5 million clones, 92% seen once. This sample was included in a study of shared clonotypes between healthy human individuals. The study enrolled healthy HIV-negative adults without recent acute infections or vaccinations as donors. V was trimmed by 4 bases and J by 0 bases, leaving 12 bases between them. This CDR3 comprises 15 residues. Germline CDR1 SGHRS, CDR2 YFSETQ. Study findings and constraints: Despite large depth, rarefaction showed incomplete sorted-subset sequencing.

The sequenced sample consisted of naive CD4+ T cells from PBMCs. Subset reported: CD45RA+ positively selected. This clonotype was obtained from a man younger than 35 in good health. Some clones in this sample may be carry-over from other donors' samples. The rearrangement joins TRBV5-1 to TRBJ2-3; perhaps TRBD2 as D (6 bases). The CDR3 sequence: CASSISGTSTDTQYF. DNA of the CDR3: TGCGCCAGCAGCATTAGCGGAACTAGCACAGATACGCAGTATTTT.